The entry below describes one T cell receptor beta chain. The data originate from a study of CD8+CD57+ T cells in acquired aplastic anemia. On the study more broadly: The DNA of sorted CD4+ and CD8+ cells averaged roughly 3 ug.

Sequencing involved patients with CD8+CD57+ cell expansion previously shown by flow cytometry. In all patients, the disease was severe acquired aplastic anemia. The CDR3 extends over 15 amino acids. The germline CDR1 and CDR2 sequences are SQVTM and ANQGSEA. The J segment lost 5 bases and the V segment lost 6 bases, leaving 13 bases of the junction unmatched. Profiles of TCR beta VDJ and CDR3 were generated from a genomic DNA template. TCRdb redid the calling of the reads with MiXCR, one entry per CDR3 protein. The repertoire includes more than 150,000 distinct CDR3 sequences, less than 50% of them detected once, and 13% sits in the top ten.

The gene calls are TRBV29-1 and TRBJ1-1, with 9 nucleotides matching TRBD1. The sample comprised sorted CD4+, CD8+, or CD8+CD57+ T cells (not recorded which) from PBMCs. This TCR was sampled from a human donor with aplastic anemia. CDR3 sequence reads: CSVTGGGRGWTEAFF. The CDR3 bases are TGCAGCGTAACAGGGGGCGGTCGGGGCTGGACTGAAGCTTTCTTT.